These T cell receptor beta chains were read from a single sample in a study of cytomegalovirus exposure and HLA in healthy donors. Profiling relied on immunoSEQ multiplex PCR, and the TCRdb table lists in-frame clones only, not all of them. The sample comprises 85,000 to 110,000 clones, around 66% of which are singletons, and roughly 3.5% rests with the top ten. The sample was PBMCs. The source of these receptors is a woman in her 50s in good health and CMV-seronegative. CDR3s include the opening cysteine and the closing phenylalanine or tryptophan. A D gene is named only where the DNA matches it firmly. Clone size is shown for a subset of rows, as once, few, many or a class of expanded clone.

J gene,D gene,clone size,V gene,CDR3 protein,CDR3 DNA
TRBJ2-3,-,-,TRBV6-5,CASSYWEADTQYF,TGTGCCAGCAGTTACTGGGAGGCCGATACGCAGTATTTT
TRBJ2-1,-,few,TRBV4-1,CASSQFLASYNEQFF,TGCGCCAGCAGCCAATTCCTGGCCAGCTACAATGAGCAGTTCTTC
TRBJ2-3,-,-,TRBV18,CASSPTGSASDTQYF,TGTGCCAGCTCCCCCACCGGGAGCGCTTCAGATACGCAGTATTTT
TRBJ2-7,-,-,TRBV29-1,CGDQRDSAYEQYF,TGCGGGGATCAACGGGACTCTGCCTACGAGCAGTACTTC
TRBJ1-2,TRBD1,-,TRBV27,CASSFTQGNGYTF,TGTGCCAGCAGTTTTACACAGGGGAATGGCTACACCTTC
TRBJ1-6,TRBD1,-,TRBV5-4,CASSLRQGNNSPLHF,TGTGCCAGCAGCCTTAGACAGGGGAATAATTCACCCCTCCACTTT
TRBJ2-3,-,-,TRBV18,CASSQPGSTDTQYF,TGTGCCAGCTCTCAGCCGGGTAGCACAGATACGCAGTATTTT
TRBJ2-2,-,once,TRBV7-8,CASSLGTITGELFF,TGTGCCAGCAGCTTAGGGACTATTACCGGGGAGCTGTTTTTT
TRBJ2-2,-,-,TRBV10-1,CASSEGSGDTGELFF,TGCGCCAGCAGTGAAGGGTCGGGGGACACCGGGGAGCTGTTTTTT
TRBJ2-6,-,-,TRBV5-1,CASSLAGANVLTF,TGCGCCAGCAGCTTAGCCGGGGCCAACGTCCTGACTTTC
TRBJ2-5,TRBD1,few,TRBV7-2,CASSFYGTGTQETQYF,TGTGCCAGCAGCTTCTACGGGACAGGGACACAAGAGACCCAGTACTTC
TRBJ2-5,TRBD2,-,TRBV10-3,CAISGGGGAKETQYF,TGTGCCATCAGTGGGGGCGGGGGGGCCAAAGAGACCCAGTACTTC
TRBJ2-7,TRBD2,-,TRBV28,CASSWAGVPYEQYF,TGTGCCAGCAGTTGGGCGGGAGTCCCCTACGAGCAGTACTTC
TRBJ1-4,TRBD1,-,TRBV5-6,CASSFRTGVEKLFF,TGTGCCAGCAGCTTCAGGACAGGGGTAGAAAAACTGTTTTTT
TRBJ2-1,TRBD2,once,TRBV12-5,CASQGQRGYNEQFF,TGTGCTAGTCAGGGCCAGCGGGGCTACAATGAGCAGTTCTTC
TRBJ2-7,-,-,TRBV6-1,CASTWRGPRDEQYF,TGTGCCAGCACATGGAGGGGGCCTCGGGACGAGCAGTACTTC
TRBJ1-2,-,few,TRBV30,CAWSAGLGGYTF,TGTGCCTGGAGCGCAGGACTGGGTGGCTACACCTTC
TRBJ2-3,TRBD2,-,TRBV5-1,CASSLGLAGAADTQYF,TGCGCCAGCAGCTTGGGTCTAGCGGGAGCAGCAGATACGCAGTATTTT
TRBJ1-1,-,-,TRBV7-9,CSSSLVAGEAFF,TGTTCCAGCAGCTTAGTTGCCGGTGAAGCTTTCTTT
TRBJ2-1,TRBD1,-,TRBV5-6,CASSWGTGDEQFF,TGTGCCAGCAGCTGGGGTACAGGGGATGAGCAGTTCTTC
TRBJ1-5,-,-,TRBV28,CASRRVDSLYNQPQHF,TGTGCCAGCCGAAGAGTGGACAGTCTATATAATCAGCCCCAGCATTTT
TRBJ1-1,-,-,TRBV19,CASSRGAPNTEAFF,TGTGCCAGTAGTCGCGGGGCCCCGAACACTGAAGCTTTCTTT
TRBJ1-5,TRBD1,-,TRBV15,CATSRSGQGAFQPQHF,TGTGCCACCAGCAGGTCGGGACAGGGTGCATTTCAGCCCCAGCATTTT
TRBJ2-7,-,-,TRBV5-1,CASSLEGVSHEQYF,TGCGCCAGCAGCTTGGAGGGGGTTAGCCACGAGCAGTACTTC
TRBJ1-1,TRBD1,-,TRBV7-9,CASSQLQGALTEAFF,TGTGCCAGCAGCCAACTACAGGGGGCGCTTACTGAAGCTTTCTTT
TRBJ1-4,TRBD1,-,TRBV6-6,CASSPPGGDEKLFF,TGTGCCAGCAGTCCCCCAGGGGGCGATGAAAAACTGTTTTTT
TRBJ1-2,TRBD1,once,TRBV5-1,CASSPDREYYGYTF,TGCGCCAGCAGCCCGGACAGGGAATACTATGGCTACACCTTC
TRBJ2-5,-,-,TRBV5-1,CASSFRGGARETQYF,TGCGCCAGCAGCTTTCGTGGGGGGGCGAGAGAGACCCAGTACTTC
TRBJ2-3,-,few,TRBV19,CASRGPHYYTQYF,TGTGCCAGTAGAGGCCCCCACTACTATACGCAGTATTTT
TRBJ2-5,TRBD2,-,TRBV5-5,CASSGPRRGDQETQYF,TGTGCCAGCAGCGGACCTCGGCGGGGGGACCAAGAGACCCAGTACTTC
TRBJ2-2,TRBD1,-,TRBV5-1,CASSQQGGNTGELFF,TGCGCCAGCAGCCAACAGGGGGGGAACACCGGGGAGCTGTTTTTT
TRBJ2-1,TRBD2,-,TRBV12-5,CASGLAPRAGVSNEQFF,TGTGCTAGTGGTTTGGCCCCCCGAGCGGGAGTTTCGAATGAGCAGTTCTTC
TRBJ2-2,TRBD2,-,TRBV9,CASSGLAGGPLGELFF,TGTGCCAGCAGCGGACTAGCGGGAGGGCCTCTCGGGGAGCTGTTTTTT
TRBJ1-1,TRBD1,-,TRBV28,CASSQQYGTGVTEAFF,TGTGCCAGCAGCCAACAGTACGGGACAGGGGTGACTGAAGCTTTCTTT
TRBJ2-3,-,-,TRBV28,CASSLTGSDTQYF,TGTGCCAGCAGTTTAACGGGTTCGGATACGCAGTATTTT
TRBJ2-7,TRBD2,-,TRBV11-3,CASSSSGGGSYEQYF,TGTGCCAGCAGCAGTTCGGGAGGTGGGTCCTACGAGCAGTACTTC
TRBJ1-1,-,-,TRBV5-1,CASRWGEAGAEAFF,TGCGCCAGCAGATGGGGAGAGGCGGGGGCTGAAGCTTTCTTT
TRBJ2-2,-,-,TRBV5-4,CASSLGGPYTGELFF,TGTGCCAGCAGCTTGGGGGGGCCGTACACCGGGGAGCTGTTTTTT
TRBJ1-2,TRBD1,few,TRBV28,CATGQALRHYGYTF,TGTGCCACGGGACAGGCCCTTAGGCACTATGGCTACACCTTC
TRBJ1-1,-,-,TRBV6-5,CASSYVPSGIYEDFF,TGTGCCAGCAGTTACGTGCCTTCCGGGATTTATGAAGATTTCTTT
TRBJ1-4,TRBD1,-,TRBV5-6,CASSLAQGGNEKLFF,TGTGCCAGCAGCTTGGCCCAGGGGGGTAATGAAAAACTGTTTTTT
TRBJ2-5,-,-,TRBV29-1,CSVEESAVAVTGTQYF,TGCAGCGTTGAAGAAAGTGCGGTAGCGGTAACGGGGACCCAGTACTTC